The sample holds many counts of the clone carrying this T cell receptor (beta chain). The TCRbeta library was prepared with unique molecular identifiers. TCRdb reanalysed the PCR reads using MiXCR and keeps one entry per CDR3 protein. The data show hundreds of thousands of distinct CDR3 sequences, about 10% seen once. These data belong to a study of T-cell reconstitution after alpha-beta-depleted transplantation in children. Per germline, CDR1 SEHNR and CDR2 FQNEAQ (reference sequence). V lost 5 bases, J lost 3 bases, and 6 bases lay in between. CDR3 size: 12 residues. The chain links TRBV7-9 to TRBJ2-3; D is unresolved. Sequences were derived from PBMCs from the stem cell graft donor, sampled from the stem cell graft. The clonotype comes from a human donor who donated a stem cell graft to a child with acute myeloid leukemia. The CDR3 DNA reads TGTGCCAGCAGCATGGGGACAGATACGCAGTATTTT. Its protein is CASSMGTDTQYF.